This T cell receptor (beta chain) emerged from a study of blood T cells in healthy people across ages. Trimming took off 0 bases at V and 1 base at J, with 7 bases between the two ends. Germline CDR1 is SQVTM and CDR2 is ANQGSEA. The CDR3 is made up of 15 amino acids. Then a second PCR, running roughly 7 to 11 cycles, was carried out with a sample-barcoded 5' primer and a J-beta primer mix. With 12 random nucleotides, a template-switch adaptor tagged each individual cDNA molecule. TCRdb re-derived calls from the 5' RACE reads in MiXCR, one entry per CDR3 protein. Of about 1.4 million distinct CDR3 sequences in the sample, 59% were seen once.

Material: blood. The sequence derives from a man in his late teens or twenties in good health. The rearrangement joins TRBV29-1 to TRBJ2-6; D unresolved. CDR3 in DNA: TGCAGCGTTGAAGAAGTGGAGTCTGGGGCCAACGTCCTGACTTTC. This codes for CSVEEVESGANVLTF. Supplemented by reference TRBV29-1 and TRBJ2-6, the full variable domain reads SAVISQKPSRDICQRGTSLTIQCQVDSQVTMMFWYRQQPGQSLTLIATANQGSEATYESGFVIDKFPISRPNLTFSTLTVSNMSPEDSSIYLCSVEEVESGANVLTFGAGSRLTVL.